The present T cell receptor beta chain was sequenced within a study of vaccination and CD4 T cells after COVID-19. At the level of the study: Investigators stimulated cells with overlapping spike peptides drawn from SARS-CoV-2, HCoV-NL63, HCoV-OC43 and HCoV-229E.

CDR3 size: 11 residues. Germline-derived CDR1 and CDR2 are MDHEN and SYDVKM. V lost 3 bases and J lost 4, with 4 bases in between. Treatment noted: approximately 9-day PBMC culture with coronavirus spike peptide pools or control peptides (ViraFEST assay). Whole-study results and caveats: SARS-CoV-2-reactive clonotypes showed a nonsignificant median rise from about 20 to 38.

Sequencing of cultured CD4+ T cell DNA used the Oncomine TCR Beta short-read assay. A single record per CDR3 protein comes from TCRdb applying MiXCR to the PCR reads. The sample has under 25,000 distinct CDR3 sequences, 35% to 55% seen once. As for this clonotype: Its target is unknown.

The TCR comes from a human donor who had recovered from COVID-19. Specimen: CD4+ T cells from blood, cultured in vitro. The chain links TRBV28 to TRBJ2-7; D gene unclear. CDR3 nucleotides: TGTGCCAGCAGTTTTTTTTACGAGCAGTACTTC. It codes for CASSFFYEQYF.